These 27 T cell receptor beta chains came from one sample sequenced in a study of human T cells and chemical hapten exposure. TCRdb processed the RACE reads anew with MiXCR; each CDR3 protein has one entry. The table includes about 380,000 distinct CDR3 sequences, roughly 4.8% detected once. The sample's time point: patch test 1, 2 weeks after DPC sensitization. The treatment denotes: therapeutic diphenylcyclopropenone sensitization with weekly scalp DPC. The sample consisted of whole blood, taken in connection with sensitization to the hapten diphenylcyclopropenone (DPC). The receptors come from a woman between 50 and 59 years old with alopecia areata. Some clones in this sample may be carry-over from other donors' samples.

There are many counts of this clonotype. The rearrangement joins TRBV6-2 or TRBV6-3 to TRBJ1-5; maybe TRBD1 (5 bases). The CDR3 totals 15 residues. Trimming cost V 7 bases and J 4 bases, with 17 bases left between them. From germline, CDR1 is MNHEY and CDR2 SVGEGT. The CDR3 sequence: CASTSRDGVNQPQHF. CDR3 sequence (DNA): TGTGCCAGCACCTCCCGGGACGGTGTGAATCAGCCCCAGCATTTT.

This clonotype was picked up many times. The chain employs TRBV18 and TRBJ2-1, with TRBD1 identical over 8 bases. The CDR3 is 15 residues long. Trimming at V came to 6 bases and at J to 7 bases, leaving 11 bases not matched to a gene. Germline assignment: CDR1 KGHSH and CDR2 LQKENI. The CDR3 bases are TGTGCCAGCTCTCTTACAGGGGGAATAGGGAATGAGCAGTTCTTC. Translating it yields CASSLTGGIGNEQFF. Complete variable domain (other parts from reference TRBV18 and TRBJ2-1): NAGVMQNPRHLVRRRGQEARLRCSPMKGHSHVYWYRQLPEEGLKFMVYLQKENIIDESGMPKERFSAEFPKEGPSILRIQQVVRGDSAAYFCASSLTGGIGNEQFFGPGTRLTVL.

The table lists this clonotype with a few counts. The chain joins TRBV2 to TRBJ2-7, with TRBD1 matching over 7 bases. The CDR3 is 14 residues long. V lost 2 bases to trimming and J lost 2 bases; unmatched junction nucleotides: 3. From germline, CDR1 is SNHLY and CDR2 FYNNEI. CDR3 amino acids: CASSERDRAYEQYF. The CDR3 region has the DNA TGTGCCAGCAGTGAAAGGGACAGAGCCTACGAGCAGTACTTC.

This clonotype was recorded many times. In nucleotides, the CDR3 is TGTGCCAGCAGCGCGGACCAGCCCCAGAATTCACCCCTCCACTTT. Its translation is CASSADQPQNSPLHF. The J gene is TRBJ1-6, the V gene TRBV7-8; D is unclear. Between the trimmed V and J ends, which lost 5 bases and 7 bases, there was a span of 15 bases. CDR1 SGHVS and CDR2 FQNEAQ come from the germline V gene. The CDR3 has 15 residues.

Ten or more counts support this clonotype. Written as DNA, the CDR3 is TGTGCCAGCAGCTCTCTACTAAGCACAGATACGCAGTATTTT. This translates into CASSSLLSTDTQYF. The chain uses TRBV27 and TRBJ2-3; D ambiguous. Looked up from germline, CDR1 is MNHEY and CDR2 is SMNVEV (reference sequence). CDR3 length equals 14 residues. V was pared by 6 bases and J by 0 bases, with 10 bases between.

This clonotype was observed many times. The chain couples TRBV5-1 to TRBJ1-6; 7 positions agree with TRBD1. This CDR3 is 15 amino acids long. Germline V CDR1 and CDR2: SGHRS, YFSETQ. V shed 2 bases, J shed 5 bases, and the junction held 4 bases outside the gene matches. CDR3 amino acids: CASSFGTVDNSPLHF. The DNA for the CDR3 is TGCGCCAGCAGCTTCGGGACAGTCGATAATTCACCCCTCCACTTT.

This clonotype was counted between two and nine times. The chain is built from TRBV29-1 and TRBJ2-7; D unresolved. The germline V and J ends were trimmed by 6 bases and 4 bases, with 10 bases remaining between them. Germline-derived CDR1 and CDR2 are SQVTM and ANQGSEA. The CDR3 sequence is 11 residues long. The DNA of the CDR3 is TGCAGCGTGGCCACAGCATACGAGCAGTACTTC. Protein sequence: CSVATAYEQYF.

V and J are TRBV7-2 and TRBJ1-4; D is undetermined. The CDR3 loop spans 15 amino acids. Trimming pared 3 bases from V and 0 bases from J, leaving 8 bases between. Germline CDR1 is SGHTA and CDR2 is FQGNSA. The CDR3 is CASSFHHSTNEKLFF. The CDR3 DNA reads TGTGCCAGCAGCTTCCACCATTCAACTAATGAAAAACTGTTTTTT.

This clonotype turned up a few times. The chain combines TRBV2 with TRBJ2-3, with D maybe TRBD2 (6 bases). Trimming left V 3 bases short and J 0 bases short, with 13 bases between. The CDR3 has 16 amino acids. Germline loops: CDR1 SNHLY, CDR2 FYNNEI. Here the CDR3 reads CASSDLAGSSTDTQYF. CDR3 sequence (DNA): TGTGCCAGCAGTGACCTCGCGGGGTCTAGCACAGATACGCAGTATTTT.

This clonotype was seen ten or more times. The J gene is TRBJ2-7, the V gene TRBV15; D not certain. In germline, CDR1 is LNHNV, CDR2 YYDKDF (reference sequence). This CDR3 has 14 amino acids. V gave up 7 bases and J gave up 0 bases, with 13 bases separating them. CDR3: CATTVETSSYEQYF. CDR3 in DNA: TGTGCCACCACTGTGGAGACGAGCTCCTACGAGCAGTACTTC.

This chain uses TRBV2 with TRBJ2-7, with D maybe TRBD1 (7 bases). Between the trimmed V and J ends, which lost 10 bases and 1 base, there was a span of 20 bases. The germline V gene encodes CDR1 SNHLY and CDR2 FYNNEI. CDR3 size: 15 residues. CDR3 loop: CAIRLGGGQSYEQYF. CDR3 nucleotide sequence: TGTGCCATCCGACTCGGAGGGGGCCAATCCTACGAGCAGTACTTC.

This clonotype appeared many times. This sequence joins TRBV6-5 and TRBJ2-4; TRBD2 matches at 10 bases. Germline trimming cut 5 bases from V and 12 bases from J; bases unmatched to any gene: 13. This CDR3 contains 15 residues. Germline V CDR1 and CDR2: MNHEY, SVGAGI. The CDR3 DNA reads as TGTGCCAGCAGTCAAGATCCGGGACTAGCGCGGGGTCAGTACTTC. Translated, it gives CASSQDPGLARGQYF.

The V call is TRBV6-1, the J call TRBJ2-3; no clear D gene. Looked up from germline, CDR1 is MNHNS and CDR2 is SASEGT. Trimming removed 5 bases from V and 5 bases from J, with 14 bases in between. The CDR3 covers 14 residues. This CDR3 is CASSYRSALDTQYF. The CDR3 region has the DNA TGTGCCAGCAGTTATCGGTCGGCGCTAGATACGCAGTATTTT.

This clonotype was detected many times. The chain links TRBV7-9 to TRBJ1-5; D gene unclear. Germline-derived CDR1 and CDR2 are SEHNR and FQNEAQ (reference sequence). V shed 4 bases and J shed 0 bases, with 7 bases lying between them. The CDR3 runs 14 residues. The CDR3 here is CASSSSDSNQPQHF. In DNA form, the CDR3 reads TGTGCCAGCAGCTCAAGCGATAGCAATCAGCCCCAGCATTTT.

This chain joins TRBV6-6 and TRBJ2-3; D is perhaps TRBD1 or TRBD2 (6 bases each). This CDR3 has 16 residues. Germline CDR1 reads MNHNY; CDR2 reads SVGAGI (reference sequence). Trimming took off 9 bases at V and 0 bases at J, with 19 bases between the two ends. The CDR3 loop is CASRERKGGSTDTQYF. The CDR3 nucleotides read TGTGCCAGTAGGGAGAGGAAGGGGGGTAGCACAGATACGCAGTATTTT.

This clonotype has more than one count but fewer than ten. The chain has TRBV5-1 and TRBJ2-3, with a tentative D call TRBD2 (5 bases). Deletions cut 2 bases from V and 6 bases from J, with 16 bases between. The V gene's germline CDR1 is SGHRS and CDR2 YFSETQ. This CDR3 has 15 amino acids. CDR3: CASSFTGYLTDTQYF. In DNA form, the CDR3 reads TGCGCCAGCAGCTTTACGGGGTACCTCACGGATACGCAGTATTTT.

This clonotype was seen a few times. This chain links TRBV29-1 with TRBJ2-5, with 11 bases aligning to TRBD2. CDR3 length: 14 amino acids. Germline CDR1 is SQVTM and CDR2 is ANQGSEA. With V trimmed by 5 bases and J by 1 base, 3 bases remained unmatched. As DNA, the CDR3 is TGCAGCGTTCTAGCGGGGGGAAGCCAAGAGACCCAGTACTTC. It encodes CSVLAGGSQETQYF.

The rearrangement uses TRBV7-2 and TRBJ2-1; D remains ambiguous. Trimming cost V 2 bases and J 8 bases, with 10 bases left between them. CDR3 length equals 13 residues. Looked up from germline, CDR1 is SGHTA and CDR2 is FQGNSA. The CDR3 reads CASSLKGSDEQFF. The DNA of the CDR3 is TGTGCCAGCAGCTTAAAAGGTTCGGATGAGCAGTTCTTC.

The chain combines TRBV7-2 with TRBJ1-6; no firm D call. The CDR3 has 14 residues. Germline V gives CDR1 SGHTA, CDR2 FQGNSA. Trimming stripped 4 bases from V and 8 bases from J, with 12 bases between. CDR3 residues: CASSSLRMDSPLHF. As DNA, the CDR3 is TGTGCCAGCAGCTCCCTCCGGATGGATTCACCCCTCCACTTT.

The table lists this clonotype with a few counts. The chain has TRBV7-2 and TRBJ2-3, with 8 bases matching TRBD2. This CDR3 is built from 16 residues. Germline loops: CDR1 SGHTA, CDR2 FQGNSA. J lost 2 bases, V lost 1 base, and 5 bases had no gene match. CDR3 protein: CASSLDSGGSTDTQYF. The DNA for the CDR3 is TGTGCCAGCAGCTTAGACAGCGGGGGATCCACAGATACGCAGTATTTT.

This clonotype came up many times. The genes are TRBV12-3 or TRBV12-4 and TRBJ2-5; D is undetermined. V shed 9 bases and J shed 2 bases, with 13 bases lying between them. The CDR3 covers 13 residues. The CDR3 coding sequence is TGTGCCAGTTCTAACAGCTTTCAAGAGACCCAGTACTTC. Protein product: CASSNSFQETQYF.

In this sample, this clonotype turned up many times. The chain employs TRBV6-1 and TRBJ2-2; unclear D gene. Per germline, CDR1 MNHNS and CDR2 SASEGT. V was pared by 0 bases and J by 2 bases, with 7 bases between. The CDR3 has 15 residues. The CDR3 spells CASSEAGPNTGELFF. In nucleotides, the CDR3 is TGTGCCAGCAGTGAAGCTGGTCCTAACACCGGGGAGCTGTTTTTT.

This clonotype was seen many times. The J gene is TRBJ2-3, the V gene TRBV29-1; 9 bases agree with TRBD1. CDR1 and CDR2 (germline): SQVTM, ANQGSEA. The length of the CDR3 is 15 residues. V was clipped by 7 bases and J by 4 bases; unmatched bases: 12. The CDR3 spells CSAQTGTGPADTQYF. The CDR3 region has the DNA TGCAGCGCCCAAACCGGGACAGGGCCCGCAGATACGCAGTATTTT.

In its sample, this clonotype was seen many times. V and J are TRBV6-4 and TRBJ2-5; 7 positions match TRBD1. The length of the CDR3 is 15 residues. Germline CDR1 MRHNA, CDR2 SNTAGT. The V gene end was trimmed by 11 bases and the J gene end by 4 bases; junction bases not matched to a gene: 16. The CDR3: CAGADIRGKAETQYF. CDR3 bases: TGTGCCGGGGCCGATATCAGGGGGAAGGCAGAGACCCAGTACTTC.

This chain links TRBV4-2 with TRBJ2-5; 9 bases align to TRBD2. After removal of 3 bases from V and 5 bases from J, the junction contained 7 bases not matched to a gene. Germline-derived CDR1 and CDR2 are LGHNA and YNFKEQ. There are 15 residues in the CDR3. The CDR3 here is CASSQASGEGETQYF. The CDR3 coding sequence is TGTGCCAGCAGCCAGGCTAGCGGGGAGGGTGAGACCCAGTACTTC.

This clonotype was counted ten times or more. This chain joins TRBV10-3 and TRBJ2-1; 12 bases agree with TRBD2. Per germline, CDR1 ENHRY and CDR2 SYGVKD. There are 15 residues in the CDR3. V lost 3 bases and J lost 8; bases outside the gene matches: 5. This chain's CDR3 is CAISEGSSGRDEQFF. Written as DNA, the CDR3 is TGTGCCATCAGTGAAGGGTCTAGCGGGAGGGATGAGCAGTTCTTC.

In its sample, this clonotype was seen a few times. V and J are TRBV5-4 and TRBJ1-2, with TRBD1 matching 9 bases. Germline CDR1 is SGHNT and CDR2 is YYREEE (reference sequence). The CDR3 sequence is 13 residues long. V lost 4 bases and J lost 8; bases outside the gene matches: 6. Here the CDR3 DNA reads TGTGCCAGCAGCATGGGACAGGGCGAAGGCTACACCTTC. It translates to CASSMGQGEGYTF.